The clone carrying this T cell receptor (beta chain) was seen at least ten times. What it recognizes is unknown. TCRdb independently ran MiXCR on the multiplex PCR reads; one entry per CDR3 protein. The table shows 270,000 or so distinct CDR3 sequences, with over 25% occurring only once. The germline V and J ends were trimmed by 1 base and 8 bases, with 8 bases remaining between them. CDR1 LGHDT and CDR2 YNNKEL come from the germline V gene (reference sequence). CDR3 length: 13 residues. This record comes from a study of breast tumors, draining lymph nodes, adjacent tissues. General observations from the study: Tumors had less TCR diversity than lymph nodes, more than nontumor tissue.

Breast cancer patients provided tissue from their axillary draining lymph nodes. The receptor was derived from a female donor with breast cancer. Some clones in this sample may be carry-over from other donors' samples. This chain uses TRBV3-1 with TRBJ1-4; D not certain. The sequenced sample was axillary lymph node tissue. CDR3 sequence (DNA): TGTGCCAGCAGCCAAGGAGTAGGGGAAAAACTGTTTTTT. Amino acids: CASSQGVGEKLFF.